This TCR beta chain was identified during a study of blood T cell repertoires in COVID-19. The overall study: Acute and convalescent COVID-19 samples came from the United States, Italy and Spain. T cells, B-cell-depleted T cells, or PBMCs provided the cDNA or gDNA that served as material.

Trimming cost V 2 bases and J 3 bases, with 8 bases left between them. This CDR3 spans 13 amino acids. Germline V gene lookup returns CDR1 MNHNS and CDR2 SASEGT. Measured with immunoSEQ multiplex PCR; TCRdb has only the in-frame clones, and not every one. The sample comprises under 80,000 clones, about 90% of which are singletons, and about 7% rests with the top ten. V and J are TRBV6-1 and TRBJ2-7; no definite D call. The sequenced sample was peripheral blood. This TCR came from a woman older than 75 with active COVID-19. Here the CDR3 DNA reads TGTGCCAGCAGTGAATATTTCAGCTACGAGCAGTACTTC. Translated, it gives CASSEYFSYEQYF.